Presented here are 23 T cell receptor beta chains from one specimen sequenced in a study of T cell responses to AZD1222 COVID-19 vaccine. Method: immunoSEQ multiplex PCR; TCRdb's copy keeps in-frame clones and lacks some. The sample has fewer than 150,000 clones; roughly 90% are singletons. The sample here was peripheral blood, taken on day 0 of AZD1222 vaccination. The receptors stem from an adult in good health.

This rearrangement joins TRBV29-1 to TRBJ1-1, with 10 positions matching TRBD1. This CDR3 is 14 amino acids long. V dropped 7 bases and J dropped 1; count of bases not matched to a gene: 6. Germline V gene lookup returns CDR1 SQVTM and CDR2 ANQGSEA. The chain's CDR3 is CSGDRGRGNTEAFF. CDR3 nucleotide sequence: TGCAGCGGTGACAGGGGGCGCGGGAACACTGAAGCTTTCTTT.

The J gene is TRBJ1-2, the V gene TRBV6-5, with 8 positions matching TRBD1. V gave up 6 bases and J gave up 7 bases; unmatched junction bases: 10. This CDR3 comprises 14 residues. Looked up from germline, CDR1 is MNHEY and CDR2 is SVGAGI. The CDR3 DNA follows: TGTGCCAGCAGCCCGACAGGGGAAAGGGGTGGCTACACCTTC. Its translation is CASSPTGERGGYTF.

J is TRBJ1-5 and V is TRBV19, with D uncertain. Germline V gene lookup returns CDR1 LNHDA and CDR2 SQIVND (reference sequence). CDR3 length equals 14 residues. Trimming pared 6 bases from V and 0 bases from J, leaving 9 bases between. In DNA form, the CDR3 reads TGTGCCAGTAGGATGGGAACTAGCAATCAGCCCCAGCATTTT. This codes for CASRMGTSNQPQHF.

This chain joins TRBV18 and TRBJ1-1; tentative D call: TRBD1 (6 bases). V dropped 5 bases and J dropped 4 bases, with 11 bases sitting between them. The CDR3 covers 13 residues. Germline V gene sequence: CDR1 KGHSH, CDR2 LQKENI. CDR3 DNA: TGTGCCAGCTCATCTCAGGGGAGCACTGAAGCTTTCTTT. Amino acid sequence: CASSSQGSTEAFF.

The chain couples TRBV7-2 to TRBJ1-1; D is possibly TRBD1 (5 bases). The V gene's germline CDR1 is SGHTA and CDR2 FQGNSA. V lost 2 bases and J lost 0, with 13 bases in between. This CDR3 has 16 residues. As DNA, the CDR3 is TGTGCCAGCAGCTTATACGCAGGAGGGGTGAACACTGAAGCTTTCTTT. It yields the protein CASSLYAGGVNTEAFF. The variable domain in full, completed from reference TRBV7-2 and TRBJ1-1, reads GAGVSQSPSNKVTEKGKDVELRCDPISGHTALYWYRQSLGQGLEFLIYFQGNSAPDKSGLPSDRFSAERTGGSVSTLTIQRTQQEDSAVYLCASSLYAGGVNTEAFFGQGTRLTVV.

This clone showed up just once. The chain links TRBV9 to TRBJ1-3; D uncertain. Trimming left V 4 bases short and J 8 bases short, with 10 bases between. The germline V gene encodes CDR1 SGDLS and CDR2 YYNGEE. The CDR3 is 12 residues long. The CDR3 region is CASSRDGDTIYF. The CDR3 bases are TGTGCCAGCAGCCGCGACGGGGACACCATATATTTT. The complete variable domain, with remaining parts taken from reference TRBV9 and TRBJ1-3, reads DSGVTQTPKHLITATGQRVTLRCSPRSGDLSVYWYQQSLDQGLQFLIQYYNGEERAKGNILERFSAQQFPDLHSELNLSSLELGDSALYFCASSRDGDTIYFGEGSWLTVV.

The chain combines TRBV19 with TRBJ1-4; D not resolved. The V gene lost 10 bases and the J gene lost 3 bases, with 18 bases spanning the gap. CDR1 is LNHDA and CDR2 is SQIVND in the germline V gene (reference sequence). The CDR3 is made up of 15 amino acids. As DNA, the CDR3 is TGTGCCACTACCAAGACGCATGTCCCTAATGAAAAACTGTTTTTT. Protein: CATTKTHVPNEKLFF.

The rearrangement joins TRBV10-3 to TRBJ1-1, with 9 bases fitting TRBD1. V gave up 8 bases and J gave up 8 bases; unmatched junction bases: 18. Germline loops: CDR1 ENHRY, CDR2 SYGVKD. The CDR3 length is 16 residues. The CDR3 sequence is CAIPVGDTGGEKEAFF. The CDR3 DNA follows: TGTGCCATCCCAGTGGGGGATACAGGGGGCGAAAAAGAAGCTTTCTTT.

V usage is TRBV4-2 and J usage is TRBJ1-6; D possibly corresponds to TRBD1 (5 bases). Germline-derived CDR1 and CDR2 are LGHNA and YNFKEQ. The V end was cut by 4 bases, the J end by 10 bases, with 20 bases between. The CDR3 is 16 amino acids. CDR3 sequence: CASSPLTRQFYSPLHF. The CDR3 region has the DNA TGTGCCAGCAGCCCGCTCACACGACAGTTCTACTCACCCCTCCACTTT.

This clone has only one observation. In nucleotides, the CDR3 is TGTGCCAGCAGCCGAGCGCAAGGTTATAATGAAAAACTGTTTTTT. This translates into CASSRAQGYNEKLFF. The gene calls are TRBV7-8 and TRBJ1-4; D call uncertain. Trimming left V 5 bases short and J 4 bases short, with 14 bases between. Per the germline V gene, CDR1 is SGHVS and CDR2 is FQNEAQ. The CDR3 contains 15 residues.

The chain employs TRBV5-4 and TRBJ2-5; 9 bases are a match to TRBD2. The CDR3 loop spans 15 amino acids. The germline V gene encodes CDR1 SGHNT and CDR2 YYREEE (reference sequence). Germline trimming cut 3 bases from V and 4 bases from J; bases unmatched to any gene: 7. The DNA of the CDR3 is TGTGCCAGCAGCTACTTAGCGGGAGAAGGAGAGACCCAGTACTTC. This gives the protein CASSYLAGEGETQYF.

The rearrangement uses TRBV5-1 and TRBJ2-7; D gene unclear. From germline, CDR1 is SGHRS and CDR2 YFSETQ. The CDR3 is 13 amino acids. With 0 bases removed from V and 5 bases from J, the gap between germline ends came to 9 bases. CDR3 protein: CASSLGLLDEQYF. CDR3 coding DNA: TGCGCCAGCAGCTTGGGGTTATTGGACGAGCAGTACTTC.

The V call is TRBV6-5, the J call TRBJ2-7, with 7 bases identical to TRBD1. The CDR3 is 15 residues long. The germline V gene has CDR1 MNHEY and CDR2 SVGAGI. After removal of 6 bases from V and 2 bases from J, the junction contained 10 bases not matched to a gene. This CDR3 reads CASRPQGQSPYEQYF. The DNA for the CDR3 is TGTGCCAGCAGACCACAGGGACAGAGCCCCTACGAGCAGTACTTC.

The chain has TRBV12-5 and TRBJ2-7; no firm D call. V dropped 6 bases and J dropped 7 bases, with 22 bases sitting between them. This CDR3 has 15 amino acids. Germline CDR1 and CDR2: LGHNT and FRNRAP. The CDR3 nucleotides are TGTGCTAGTGGAAATCCCCGGCTCTCGCCCGGGGAGCAGTACTTC. Protein product: CASGNPRLSPGEQYF.

The chain combines TRBV30 with TRBJ1-1, with a weak D call TRBD1 (5 bases). V lost 8 bases to trimming and J lost 11 bases, with 9 bases between them. Germline CDR1 reads GTSNPN; CDR2 reads SVGIG (reference sequence). CDR3 length: 8 amino acids. CDR3 in amino acids: CAGGWAFF. The CDR3 bases are TGTGCCGGGGGTTGGGCTTTCTTT.

The chain uses TRBV6-7 and TRBJ2-1; 8 bases fit TRBD2. TRBV6-7 is marked as an open reading frame, function uncertain. The CDR3 length is 18 residues. V shed 4 bases, J shed 0 bases, and the junction held 11 bases outside the gene matches. The CDR3 protein is CASSCPRERESSYNEQFF. The CDR3, as DNA: TGTGCCAGCAGTTGTCCCAGGGAGCGGGAGAGCTCCTACAATGAGCAGTTCTTC.

The rearrangement links TRBV5-6 to TRBJ2-6; 9 nucleotides agree with TRBD1. The CDR3 has 19 residues. Germline CDR1 is SGHDT and CDR2 is YYEEEE. V gave up 3 bases and J gave up 5 bases; unmatched junction bases: 15. The CDR3 here is CASSSGVGTGFHRANVLTF. The CDR3 nucleotides read TGTGCCAGCAGCTCGGGGGTCGGGACAGGGTTCCATCGGGCCAACGTCCTGACTTTC.

The rearrangement links TRBV7-2 to TRBJ1-3; TRBD1 is a possible D gene (5 bases). The germline gives CDR1 SGHTA, CDR2 FQGNSA. The CDR3 has 17 residues. V lost 5 bases and J lost 1, with 18 bases in between. CDR3 loop: CASSAVGTASSGNTIYF. The DNA of the CDR3 is TGTGCCAGCAGCGCTGTTGGGACCGCCTCATCTGGAAACACCATATATTTT.

The CDR3: CASSYGQGTGSPLHF. Here the CDR3 DNA reads TGTGCCAGCAGCTATGGACAGGGGACGGGATCACCCCTCCACTTT. The genes are TRBV3-1 (or the pseudogene TRBV3-2) and TRBJ1-6; TRBD1 agrees at 9 bases. CDR1 is LGHDT and CDR2 is YNNKEL in the germline V gene (reference sequence). V trimming: 5 bases; J trimming: 10 bases; junction bases outside the gene matches: 9. This CDR3 comprises 15 residues.

The chain joins TRBV6-2 or TRBV6-3 to TRBJ2-7; maybe TRBD2 (5 bases). The CDR3 spans 10 residues. Looked up from germline, CDR1 is MNHEY and CDR2 is SVGEGT. V lost 5 bases and J 9 bases, leaving 8 bases between the germline ends. CDR3 sequence (DNA): TGTGCCAGCAGTCGAGGAGGGCAGTACTTC. Protein sequence: CASSRGGQYF.

V is TRBV27 and J is TRBJ2-7; the match to TRBD2 covers 7 bases. Per germline, CDR1 MNHEY and CDR2 SMNVEV (reference sequence). J gave up 5 bases and V 2 bases, and 6 bases lay outside the gene matches. CDR3 size: 14 residues. Here the CDR3 reads CASSLSGDSHEQYF. In nucleotides, the CDR3 is TGTGCCAGCAGTTTAAGCGGGGATTCTCACGAGCAGTACTTC.

J is TRBJ1-5 and V is TRBV7-8; D unclear. CDR3 length: 13 amino acids. Germline lookup yields CDR1 SGHVS and CDR2 FQNEAQ. V gave up 3 bases and J gave up 4 bases, with 7 bases separating them. DNA for the CDR3: TGTGCCAGCAGCTTTTCCTTGAATCAGCCCCAGCATTTT. Protein: CASSFSLNQPQHF. The variable domain in full, with the rest retrieved from reference TRBV7-8 and TRBJ1-5, is GAGVSQSPRYKVAKRGQDVALRCDPISGHVSLFWYQQALGQGPEFLTYFQNEAQLDKSGLPSDRFFAERPEGSVSTLKIQRTQQEDSAVYLCASSFSLNQPQHFGDGTRLSIL.

Regarding this clone: Other DNA sequences from this sample encode an identical CDR3 as well. V and J are TRBV29-1 and TRBJ2-7, with 7 bases aligning to TRBD2. From germline, CDR1 is SQVTM and CDR2 ANQGSEA. The CDR3 is 12 amino acids. V dropped 4 bases and J dropped 2; count of bases not matched to a gene: 2. CDR3 in amino acids: CSVASGAYEQYF. CDR3 sequence (DNA): TGCAGCGTTGCGAGCGGGGCCTACGAGCAGTACTTC.